This note documents a single T cell receptor beta chain sequence. As processed by the authors: For nucleated cells, counts were estimated from reference gene primer amplification. Method: immunoSEQ multiplex PCR; TCRdb's copy keeps in-frame clones and lacks some. That table is the source of V, J and clone size, and D and trimming were worked out from the DNA. The sample has 150,000 to 180,000 clones; 76% are singletons. The sample comes from a study of blood T cell repertoires in COVID-19. Study in general: Acute and convalescent COVID-19 samples came from the United States, Italy and Spain. PBMCs, B-cell-depleted T cells, or T cells provided the cDNA or gDNA that made up the material.

CDR1 and CDR2 from the germline V gene are LGHDT and YNNKEL (reference sequence). V gave up 6 bases and J gave up 4 bases; unmatched junction bases: 5. The length of the CDR3 is 14 residues. Sequenced material: peripheral blood. The chain links TRBV3-1 (or the pseudogene TRBV3-2) to TRBJ1-4, with TRBD1 identical over 7 bases. This sequence originates from a woman older than 75 with acute or convalescent COVID-19. The CDR3 region has the DNA TGTGCCAGCAGAAGCCGGGACAGTAATGAAAAACTGTTTTTT. This encodes CASRSRDSNEKLFF.